This TCR beta chain derives from a study of cytomegalovirus exposure and HLA in healthy donors. Method: immunoSEQ multiplex PCR; TCRdb's copy keeps in-frame clones and lacks some. This table holds 150,000 to 200,000 clones, more than 75% found once. Trimming took 5 bases from V and 7 from J; bases not matched to a gene: 12. The CDR3 has 16 residues. Germline CDR1 and CDR2: MDHEN and SYDVKM. The chain links TRBV28 to TRBJ2-1, with 9 bases lining up with TRBD1. This TCR came from a woman aged 18 to 35 in good health and CMV-seronegative. Sequencing input: PBMCs. The CDR3 loop reads CASSAPGTGMGNEQFF. The CDR3 nucleotides read TGTGCCAGCAGTGCACCCGGGACAGGGATGGGAAATGAGCAGTTCTTC.